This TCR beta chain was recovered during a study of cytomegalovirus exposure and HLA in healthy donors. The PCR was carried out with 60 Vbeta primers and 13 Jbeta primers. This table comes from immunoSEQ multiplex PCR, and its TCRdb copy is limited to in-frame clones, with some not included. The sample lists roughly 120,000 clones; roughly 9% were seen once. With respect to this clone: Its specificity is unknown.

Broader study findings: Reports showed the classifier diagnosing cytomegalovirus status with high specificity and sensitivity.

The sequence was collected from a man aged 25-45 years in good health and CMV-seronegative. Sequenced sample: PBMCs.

The CDR3 protein is CAWSRGTSGGETQYF. CDR3 nucleotides: TGTGCCTGGAGTCGCGGGACTAGCGGGGGTGAGACCCAGTACTTC. This chain joins TRBV30 and TRBJ2-5; TRBD2 agrees at 14 bases. Germline V gene sequence: CDR1 GTSNPN, CDR2 SVGIG (reference sequence). J was trimmed by 5 bases and V by 2 bases; bases with no gene match: 4. The CDR3 is made up of 15 amino acids.